This TCR beta chain is drawn from a study of T cell changes during pregnancy in multiple sclerosis. Using immunoSEQ multiplex PCR, the repertoire was profiled, and TCRdb retains in-frame clones only, with some absent. The sample holds 95,000 to 100,000 clones; 75% to 95% are singletons and the top ten take 2.5% to 3.5%. The germline gives CDR1 SGHRS, CDR2 YFSETQ. Trimming took 0 bases from V and 3 from J, leaving 6 bases between them. This CDR3 comprises 13 residues. This receptor was identified in a female donor with multiple sclerosis, enrolled in a pregnancy study. Sequences were derived from peripheral blood, sampled in the second trimester of pregnancy. The chain uses TRBV5-1 and TRBJ1-1; D ambiguous. The CDR3 sequence is CASSLDGDTEAFF. Here the CDR3 DNA reads TGCGCCAGCAGCTTGGACGGGGACACTGAAGCTTTCTTT.